This T cell receptor beta chain stems from a study of blood T cell repertoires in COVID-19. Followed longitudinally, the Seattle patients had been enrolled during active infection. Clones were read by immunoSEQ multiplex PCR, and TCRdb kept only the in-frame ones, dropping some. Of about 230,000 clones listed, 70% to 90% are singletons. The source is a man aged 50-59 years with COVID-19, enrolled during active disease. Sequencing was done on a sample of peripheral blood.

CDR3 nucleotides: TGTGCCAGCAGCTGGGCAGAAAACACTGAAGCTTTCTTT. It is translated as CASSWAENTEAFF. The V call is TRBV7-3, the J call TRBJ1-1, with D uncertain. The CDR3 has 13 residues. Germline V gives CDR1 SGHTA, CDR2 FQGTGA. The V and J ends lost 4 bases and 2 bases respectively, with 8 bases between them.